The 21 T cell receptor beta chains presented below share a single source sample, sequenced in a study of T cells in Graves' hyperthyroidism and ophthalmopathy. The TCR beta CDR3 regions underwent amplification using RNA transcripts as the source. The TCR CDR3 was amplified in a first-round RT-PCR using the HTBI primer set. MiXCR, run by TCRdb on the multiplex PCR reads, gives a single entry per CDR3 protein. The repertoire holds about 99,000 distinct CDR3 sequences, with 45% to 50% as singletons. The specimen sequenced was blood. The receptors come from a man aged 40-55 years with Graves' hyperthyroidism.

This clonotype has just one count. This likely comes from a read error, as the CDR3 has no conserved phenylalanine or tryptophan at its end. The genes are TRBV7-9 and TRBJ2-1; TRBD2 matches 11 bases. This CDR3 has 16 amino acids. CDR1 and CDR2 (germline): SEHNR, FQNEAQ (reference sequence). Trimming took 5 bases from V and 4 from J; bases not matched to a gene: 7. The CDR3 DNA sequence: TGTGCCAGCAGCATACCTGGGACTAGCGGTTACAATGAGCAGTTCTCC. This sequence encodes CASSIPGTSGYNEQFS.

J is TRBJ2-7 and V is TRBV7-9, with no clear D. The ends were cut back, 4 bases at V and 4 bases at J, with 8 bases in the middle. This CDR3 spans 12 amino acids. Germline V gives CDR1 SEHNR, CDR2 FQNEAQ (reference sequence). CDR3 amino acids: CASSSTQYEQYF. The CDR3 DNA follows: TGTGCCAGCAGCTCCACCCAATACGAGCAGTACTTC.

This clonotype has a count of ten or more. This chain uses TRBV7-2 with TRBJ1-2; D possibly corresponds to TRBD1 (6 bases). Trimming took 4 bases from V and 8 from J, leaving 23 bases between them. The germline gives CDR1 SGHTA, CDR2 FQGNSA. The CDR3 is made up of 16 amino acids. CDR3 loop: CASSSISTGRYVGYTF. CDR3 DNA sequence: TGTGCCAGCAGCTCTATTTCCACAGGGAGATACGTAGGCTACACCTTC.

As regards this clonotype: A much bigger clone sits one base away, suggesting this may be a read error. The chain combines TRBV20-1 with TRBJ2-4; 11 bases are shared with TRBD2. In germline, CDR1 is DFQATT, CDR2 SNEGSKA (reference sequence). There are 15 residues in the CDR3. This CDR3 reads CSALELAGAKNSQYF. CDR3 DNA sequence: TGCAGTGCTCTCGAACTAGCGGGAGCCAAAAACAGTCAGTACTTC.

This clonotype was seen a single time. The rearrangement links TRBV7-2 to TRBJ1-1, with TRBD1 as a possible D gene (5 bases). V lost 5 bases, J lost 11 bases, and 12 bases lay in between. This CDR3 is built from 11 residues. Germline CDR1 reads SGHTA; CDR2 reads FQGNSA. The CDR3 reads CASSRGTRAFF. The CDR3 DNA sequence: TGTGCCAGCAGCCGCGGGACCAGGGCTTTCTTT.

The rearrangement uses TRBV30 and TRBJ1-6, with TRBD1 as a possible D gene (6 bases). The CDR3 loop spans 13 amino acids. Trimming took 4 bases from V and 7 from J, leaving 11 bases between them. The germline gives CDR1 GTSNPN, CDR2 SVGIG (reference sequence). The DNA of the CDR3 is TGTGCCTGGAACAGGGTTGAAAATTCACCCCTCCACTTT. Translated: CAWNRVENSPLHF.

At least ten counts were recorded for this clonotype. The chain links TRBV5-1 to TRBJ1-2, with D perhaps matching TRBD1 (6 bases). Germline CDR1 SGHRS, CDR2 YFSETQ. This CDR3 has 17 residues. The V and J ends lost 4 bases and 8 bases respectively, with 27 bases between them. CDR3: CASSPRPGVRVEQGYTF. The DNA of the CDR3 is TGCGCCAGCAGCCCCCGACCAGGGGTGCGTGTTGAGCAAGGCTACACCTTC.

This chain links TRBV7-3 with TRBJ2-7, with 7 nucleotides matching TRBD1. Germline CDR1 SGHTA, CDR2 FQGTGA. The CDR3 is 14 amino acids. V lost 6 bases to trimming and J lost 3 bases; unmatched junction nucleotides: 8. The CDR3 sequence is CASSTPGQRYEQYF. The CDR3 nucleotides are TGTGCCAGCAGTACCCCGGGACAGCGCTACGAGCAGTACTTC. The full variable domain, its missing parts supplied by reference TRBV7-3 and TRBJ2-7, is GAGVSQTPSNKVTEKGKYVELRCDPISGHTALYWYRQSLGQGPEFLIYFQGTGAADDSGLPNDRFFAVRPEGSVSTLKIQRTERGDSAVYLCASSTPGQRYEQYFGPGTRLTVT.

On this clonotype: Germline is not matched at one junction end, which may reflect a read error. The gene calls are TRBV20-1 and TRBJ2-3; 9 bases agree with TRBD1. The CDR3 sequence is 14 residues long. From germline, CDR1 is DFQATT and CDR2 SNEGSKA (reference sequence). The CDR3 region has the DNA TGCAGTGCTGAGGACAGGGGAGGGACAGATACGCGGTATTTT. It is translated as CSAEDRGGTDTRYF.

About this clonotype itself: A read error may explain this, as a much larger clone is one base away. Because it lacks the conserved phenylalanine or tryptophan at the end, this CDR3 is likely a read error. The J gene is TRBJ1-1, the V gene TRBV4-1, with D unresolved. V gave up 0 bases and J gave up 0 bases, with 8 bases separating them. Germline CDR1 reads MGHRA; CDR2 reads YSYEKL. The length of the CDR3 is 15 residues. The CDR3 reads CASSQEQRMNTEAFC. CDR3 bases: TGCGCCAGCAGCCAAGAACAGCGCATGAACACTGAAGCTTTCTGT.

The rearrangement joins TRBV15 to TRBJ1-2; D gene ambiguous. The length of the CDR3 is 12 residues. The V and J ends lost 0 bases and 6 bases respectively, with 5 bases between them. CDR1 is LNHNV, CDR2 YYDKDF, per germline (reference sequence). CDR3 bases: TGTGCCACCAGCAGAGATTTGGATGGCTACACCTTC. Encoded protein: CATSRDLDGYTF.

This chain joins TRBV5-3 and TRBJ2-2, with D possibly TRBD2 on 6 matching bases. TRBV5-3 is an ORF, with its function uncertain. The V end was cut by 8 bases, the J end by 1 base, with 9 bases between. CDR3 length: 13 residues. CDR3 loop: CASRGRNTGELFF. For the CDR3, the DNA is TGTGCCAGTCGGGGGAGGAACACCGGGGAGCTGTTTTTT.

This clonotype was seen only once. One junction end disagrees with the germline gene, perhaps due to a read error. V and J are TRBV29-1 and TRBJ1-5, with D tentatively TRBD1 (5 bases). The CDR3 sequence is 16 residues long. Germline CDR1 is SQVTM and CDR2 is ANQGSEA. The CDR3 nucleotides read TGCAGCGTTGAAGTTTGGGACTCTCAATACAATGAGCCCCAGCATTTT. This encodes CSVEVWDSQYNEPQHF.

The J gene is TRBJ1-5, the V gene TRBV19, with D hard to call. The germline V and J ends were trimmed by 3 bases and 7 bases, with 7 bases remaining between them. The CDR3 is made up of 12 amino acids. In germline, CDR1 is LNHDA, CDR2 SQIVND (reference sequence). CDR3 in DNA: TGTGCCAGTAGTATGATAGGACAGCCCCAGCATTTT. Its protein is CASSMIGQPQHF.

This clonotype showed up just a few times. The genes are TRBV18 and TRBJ2-1; TRBD1 might be the D (5 bases). Germline assignment: CDR1 KGHSH and CDR2 LQKENI. With 3 bases removed from V and 3 bases from J, the gap between germline ends came to 9 bases. The CDR3 covers 14 residues. The CDR3 DNA is TGTGCCAGCTCACCGGGGCAGGGCTACAATGAGCAGTTCTTC. This encodes CASSPGQGYNEQFF.

The CDR3 loop is CASSVTGEGYTF. CDR3 in DNA: TGTGCCAGCAGTGTAACAGGGGAAGGCTACACCTTC. The J gene is TRBJ1-2, the V gene TRBV2, with 7 bases aligning to TRBD1. V was clipped by 4 bases and J by 8 bases; unmatched bases: 4. CDR3 length: 12 amino acids. Germline CDR1 SNHLY, CDR2 FYNNEI.

This clonotype showed up many times. The gene calls are TRBV12-3 or TRBV12-4 and TRBJ2-5, with 8 bases that match TRBD2. J lost 3 bases, V lost 7 bases, and 4 bases had no gene match. The length of the CDR3 is 13 residues. The CDR3 region is CASIRGGEETQYF. The CDR3 DNA sequence: TGTGCCAGCATCCGGGGGGGGGAAGAGACCCAGTACTTC.

The chain links TRBV19 to TRBJ2-2; TRBD1 matches at 7 bases. V lost 4 bases to trimming and J lost 11 bases; unmatched junction nucleotides: 7. CDR1 and CDR2 from the germline V gene are LNHDA and SQIVND (reference sequence). The CDR3 length is 13 residues. The CDR3 loop reads CASSRRQGVELFF. As DNA, the CDR3 is TGTGCCAGTAGTAGGCGACAGGGCGTTGAGCTGTTTTTT.

This clonotype has at least ten counts. The V gene is TRBV19, the J gene TRBJ2-7; D possibly corresponds to TRBD2 (6 bases). This CDR3 region has 15 residues. Trimming shortened V by 1 base and J by 1 base, and 11 bases separated the two germline ends. Germline CDR1 and CDR2: LNHDA and SQIVND (reference sequence). In nucleotides, the CDR3 is TGTGCCAGTAGTATAGGAGACGGGGGATCCTACGAGCAGTACTTC. It translates to CASSIGDGGSYEQYF.

The rearrangement links TRBV5-4 to TRBJ1-1; D not certain. The V end was cut by 4 bases, the J end by 4 bases, with 14 bases between. This CDR3 comprises 14 residues. CDR1 is SGHNT and CDR2 is YYREEE in the germline V gene (reference sequence). The CDR3 region is CASSPAAVITEAFF. The CDR3 DNA sequence: TGTGCCAGCAGCCCGGCGGCGGTAATCACTGAAGCTTTCTTT.

At least ten counts were recorded for this clonotype. V usage is TRBV29-1 and J usage is TRBJ2-2; D is possibly TRBD1 or TRBD2 (5 bases each). Germline assignment: CDR1 SQVTM and CDR2 ANQGSEA. The V gene lost 4 bases and the J gene lost 1 base, with 10 bases spanning the gap. The CDR3 covers 14 residues. CDR3 nucleotide sequence: TGCAGCGTTGCGGGGACCGTGAACACCGGGGAGCTGTTTTTT. Its translation: CSVAGTVNTGELFF.